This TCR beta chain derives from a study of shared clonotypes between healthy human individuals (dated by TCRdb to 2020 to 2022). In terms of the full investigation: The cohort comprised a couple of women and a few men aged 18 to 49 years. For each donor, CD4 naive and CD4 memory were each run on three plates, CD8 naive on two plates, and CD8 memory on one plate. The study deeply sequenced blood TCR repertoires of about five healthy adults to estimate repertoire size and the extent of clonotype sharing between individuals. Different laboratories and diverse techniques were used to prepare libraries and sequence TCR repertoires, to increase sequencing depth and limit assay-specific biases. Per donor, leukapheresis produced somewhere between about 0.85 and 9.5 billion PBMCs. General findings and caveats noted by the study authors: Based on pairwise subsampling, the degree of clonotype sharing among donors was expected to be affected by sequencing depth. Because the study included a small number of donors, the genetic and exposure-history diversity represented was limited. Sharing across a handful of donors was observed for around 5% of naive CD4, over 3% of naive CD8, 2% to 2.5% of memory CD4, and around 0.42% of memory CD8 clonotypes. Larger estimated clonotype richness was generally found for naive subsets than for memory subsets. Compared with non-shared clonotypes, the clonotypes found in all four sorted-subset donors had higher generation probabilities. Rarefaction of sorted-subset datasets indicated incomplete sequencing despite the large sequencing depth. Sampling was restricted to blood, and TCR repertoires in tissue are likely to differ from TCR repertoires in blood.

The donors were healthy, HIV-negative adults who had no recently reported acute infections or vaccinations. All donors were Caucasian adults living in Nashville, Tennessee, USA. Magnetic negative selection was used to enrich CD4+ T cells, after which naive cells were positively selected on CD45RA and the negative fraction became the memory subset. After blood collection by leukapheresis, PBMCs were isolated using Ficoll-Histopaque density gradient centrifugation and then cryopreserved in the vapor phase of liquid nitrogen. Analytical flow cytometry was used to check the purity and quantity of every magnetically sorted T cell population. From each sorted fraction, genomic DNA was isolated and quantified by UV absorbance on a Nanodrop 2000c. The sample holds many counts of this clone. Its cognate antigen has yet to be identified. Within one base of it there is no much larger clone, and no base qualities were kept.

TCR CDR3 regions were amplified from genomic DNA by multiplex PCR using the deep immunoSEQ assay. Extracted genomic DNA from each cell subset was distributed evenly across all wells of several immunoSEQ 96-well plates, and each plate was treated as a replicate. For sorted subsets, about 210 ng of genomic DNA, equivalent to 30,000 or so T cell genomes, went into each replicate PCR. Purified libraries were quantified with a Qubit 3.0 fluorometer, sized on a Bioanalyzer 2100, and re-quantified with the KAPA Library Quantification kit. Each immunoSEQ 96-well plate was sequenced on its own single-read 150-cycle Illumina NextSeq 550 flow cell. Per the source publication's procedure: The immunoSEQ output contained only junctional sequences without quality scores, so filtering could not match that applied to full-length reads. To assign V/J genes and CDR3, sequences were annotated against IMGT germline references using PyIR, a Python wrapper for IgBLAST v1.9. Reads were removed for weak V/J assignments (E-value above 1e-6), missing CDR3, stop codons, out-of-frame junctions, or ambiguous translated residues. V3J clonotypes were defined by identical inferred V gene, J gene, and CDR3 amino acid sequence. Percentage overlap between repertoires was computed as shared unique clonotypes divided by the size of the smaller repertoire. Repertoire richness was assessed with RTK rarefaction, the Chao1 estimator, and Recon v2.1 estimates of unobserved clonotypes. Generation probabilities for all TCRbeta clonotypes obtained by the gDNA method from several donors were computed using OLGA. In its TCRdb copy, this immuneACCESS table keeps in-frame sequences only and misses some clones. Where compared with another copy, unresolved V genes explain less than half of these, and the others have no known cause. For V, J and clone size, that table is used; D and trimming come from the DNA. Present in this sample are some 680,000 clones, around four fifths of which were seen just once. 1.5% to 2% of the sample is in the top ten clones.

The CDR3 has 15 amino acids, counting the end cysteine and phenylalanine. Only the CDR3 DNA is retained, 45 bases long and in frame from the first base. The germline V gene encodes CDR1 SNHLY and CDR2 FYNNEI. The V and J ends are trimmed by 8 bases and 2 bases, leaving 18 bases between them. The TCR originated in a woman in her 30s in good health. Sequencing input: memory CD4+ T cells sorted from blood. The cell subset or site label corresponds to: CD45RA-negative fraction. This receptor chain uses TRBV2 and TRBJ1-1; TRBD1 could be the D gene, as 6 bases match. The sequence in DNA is TGTGCCAGCTCCTATTACGGGGGCGGAAACACTGAAGCTTTCTTT. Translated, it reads CASSYYGGGNTEAFF.